This T cell receptor beta chain came from a study of CD8+ T cells in alopecia areata. Overall study context: Treated individuals took tofacitinib by mouth, 5 to 10 mg twice daily.

Trimming cost V 5 bases and J 0 bases, with 16 bases left between them. Germline CDR1 is SEHNR and CDR2 is FQNEAQ (reference sequence). This CDR3 has 16 amino acids. RNA was isolated and reverse transcribed to cDNA, the sequencing template. Clones were sequenced by immunoSEQ multiplex PCR, and TCRdb holds only the in-frame ones, with some missing. The sample contains around 100,000 clones, 41% of which appear only once. This clonotype was obtained from a human donor with alopecia areata. Sequences were obtained from CD4+ T cells sorted from blood. This chain joins TRBV7-9 and TRBJ1-1; maybe TRBD1 (6 bases). The CDR3 nucleotides are TGTGCCAGCAGCGCGAAAAGTACAGGGCTGAACACTGAAGCTTTCTTT. Protein product: CASSAKSTGLNTEAFF. The full variable domain, in which reference TRBV7-9 and TRBJ1-1 provide the parts outside the CDR3, is DTGVSQNPRHKITKRGQNVTFRCDPISEHNRLYWYRQTLGQGPEFLTYFQNEAQLEKSRLLSDRFSAERPKGSFSTLEIQRTEQGDSAMYLCASSAKSTGLNTEAFFGQGTRLTVV.